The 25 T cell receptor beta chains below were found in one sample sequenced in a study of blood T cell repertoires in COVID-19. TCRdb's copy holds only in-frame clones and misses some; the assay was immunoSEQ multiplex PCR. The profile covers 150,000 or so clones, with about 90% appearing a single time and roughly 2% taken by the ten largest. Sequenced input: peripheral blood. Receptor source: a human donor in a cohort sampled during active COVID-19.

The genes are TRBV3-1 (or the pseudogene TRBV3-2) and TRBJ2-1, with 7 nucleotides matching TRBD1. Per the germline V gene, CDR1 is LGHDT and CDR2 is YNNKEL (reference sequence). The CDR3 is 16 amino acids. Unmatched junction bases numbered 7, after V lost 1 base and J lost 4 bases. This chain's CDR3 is CASSQAGRGPYNEQFF. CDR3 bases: TGTGCCAGCAGCCAAGCAGGAAGGGGGCCTTACAATGAGCAGTTCTTC.

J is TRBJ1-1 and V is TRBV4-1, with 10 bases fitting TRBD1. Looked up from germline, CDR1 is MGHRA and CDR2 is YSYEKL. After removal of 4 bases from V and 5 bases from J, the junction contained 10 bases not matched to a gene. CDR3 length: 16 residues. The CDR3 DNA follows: TGCGCCAGCAGCCCTCAAAGGGACAGGGGAGGGACTGAAGCTTTCTTT. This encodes CASSPQRDRGGTEAFF.

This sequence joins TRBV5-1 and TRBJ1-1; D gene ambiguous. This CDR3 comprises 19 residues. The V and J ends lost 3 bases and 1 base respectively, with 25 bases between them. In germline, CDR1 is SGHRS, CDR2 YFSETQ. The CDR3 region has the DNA TGCGCCAGCAGCTCCTTGGGTGGCCAGGAATTTTTTTGGAACACTGAAGCTTTCTTT. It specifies CASSSLGGQEFFWNTEAFF.

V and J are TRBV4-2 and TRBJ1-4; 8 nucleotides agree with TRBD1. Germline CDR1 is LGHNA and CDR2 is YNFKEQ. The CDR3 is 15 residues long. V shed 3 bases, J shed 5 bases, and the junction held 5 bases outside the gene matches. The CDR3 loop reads CASSQQTGENEKLFF. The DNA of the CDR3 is TGTGCCAGCAGCCAGCAGACAGGGGAGAATGAAAAACTGTTTTTT.

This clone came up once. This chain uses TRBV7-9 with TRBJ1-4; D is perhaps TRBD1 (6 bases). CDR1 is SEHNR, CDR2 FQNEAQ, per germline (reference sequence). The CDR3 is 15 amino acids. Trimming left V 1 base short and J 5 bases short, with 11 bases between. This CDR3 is CASSLGGGSNEKLFF. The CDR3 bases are TGTGCCAGCAGCTTAGGTGGGGGCAGCAATGAAAAACTGTTTTTT.

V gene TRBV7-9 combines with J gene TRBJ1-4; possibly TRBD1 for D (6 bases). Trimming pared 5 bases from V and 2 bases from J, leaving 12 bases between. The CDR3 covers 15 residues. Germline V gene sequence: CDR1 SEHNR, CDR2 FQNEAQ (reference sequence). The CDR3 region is CASSLRGSTNEKLFF. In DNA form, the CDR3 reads TGTGCCAGCAGCCTCAGGGGTAGCACTAATGAAAAACTGTTTTTT.

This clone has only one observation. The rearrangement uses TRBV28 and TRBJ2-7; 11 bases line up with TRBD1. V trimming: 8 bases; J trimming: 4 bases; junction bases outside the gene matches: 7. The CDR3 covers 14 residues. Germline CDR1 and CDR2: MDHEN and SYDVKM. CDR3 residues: CASGFGTGGYEQYF. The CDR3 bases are TGTGCCAGCGGATTCGGGACAGGGGGTTACGAGCAGTACTTC.

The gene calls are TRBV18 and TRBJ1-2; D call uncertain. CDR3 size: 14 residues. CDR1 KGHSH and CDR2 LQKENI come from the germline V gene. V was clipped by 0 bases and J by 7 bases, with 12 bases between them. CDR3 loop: CASSPPFEGSGYTF. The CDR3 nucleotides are TGTGCCAGCTCACCACCGTTTGAGGGATCTGGCTACACCTTC.

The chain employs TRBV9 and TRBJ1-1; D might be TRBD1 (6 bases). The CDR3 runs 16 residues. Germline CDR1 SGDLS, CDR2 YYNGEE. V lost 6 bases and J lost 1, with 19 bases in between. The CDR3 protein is CASTPKPDSWNTEAFF. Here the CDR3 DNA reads TGTGCCAGCACCCCTAAGCCGGACAGTTGGAACACTGAAGCTTTCTTT.

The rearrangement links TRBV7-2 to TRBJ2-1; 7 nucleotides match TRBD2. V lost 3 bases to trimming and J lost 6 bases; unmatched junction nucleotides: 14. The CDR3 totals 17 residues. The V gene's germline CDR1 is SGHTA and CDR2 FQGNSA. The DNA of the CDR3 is TGTGCCAGCAGCTTGTGGTTGGCGGGAGTATTCCCCAATGAGCAGTTCTTC. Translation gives CASSLWLAGVFPNEQFF.

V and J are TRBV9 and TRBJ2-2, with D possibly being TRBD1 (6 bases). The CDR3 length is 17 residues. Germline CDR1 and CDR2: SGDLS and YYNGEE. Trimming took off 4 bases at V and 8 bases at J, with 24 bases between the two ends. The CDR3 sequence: CASSTLDISQGSGELFF. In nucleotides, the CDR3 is TGTGCCAGCAGCACTCTAGATATATCTCAGGGGTCTGGGGAGCTGTTTTTT.

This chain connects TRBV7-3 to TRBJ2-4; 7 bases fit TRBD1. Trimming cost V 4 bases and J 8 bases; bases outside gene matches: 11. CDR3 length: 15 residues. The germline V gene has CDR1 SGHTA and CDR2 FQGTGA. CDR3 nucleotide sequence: TGTGCCAGCAGCTCAACATTTGGGCAGGGGGACATTCAGTACTTC. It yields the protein CASSSTFGQGDIQYF.

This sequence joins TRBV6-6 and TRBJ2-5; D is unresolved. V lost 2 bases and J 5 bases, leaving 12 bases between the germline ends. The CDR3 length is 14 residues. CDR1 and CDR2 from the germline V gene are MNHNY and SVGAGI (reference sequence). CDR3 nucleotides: TGTGCCAGCAGTTACGCCGAGCTGTTGGAGACCCAGTACTTC. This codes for CASSYAELLETQYF.

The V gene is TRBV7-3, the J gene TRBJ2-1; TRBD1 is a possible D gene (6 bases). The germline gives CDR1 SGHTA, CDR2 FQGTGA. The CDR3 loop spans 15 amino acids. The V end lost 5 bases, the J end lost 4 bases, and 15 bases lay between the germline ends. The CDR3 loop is CASSRSRTDYNEQFF. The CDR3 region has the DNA TGTGCCAGCAGCCGCAGCCGGACAGATTACAATGAGCAGTTCTTC.

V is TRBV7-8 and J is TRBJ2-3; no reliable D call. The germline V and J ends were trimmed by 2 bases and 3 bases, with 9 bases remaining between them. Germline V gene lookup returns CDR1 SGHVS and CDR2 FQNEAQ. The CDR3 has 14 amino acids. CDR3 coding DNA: TGTGCCAGCAGCTTACTCCTATTGACAGATACGCAGTATTTT. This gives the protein CASSLLLLTDTQYF.

The CDR3: CASSLARLEIYNEQFF. The CDR3 nucleotides read TGCGCCAGCAGCTTGGCCCGACTAGAAATCTACAATGAGCAGTTCTTC. The V gene is TRBV5-1, the J gene TRBJ2-1, with D tentatively TRBD2 (6 bases). The CDR3 extends over 16 amino acids. CDR1 and CDR2 from the germline V gene are SGHRS and YFSETQ. The V end was cut by 0 bases, the J end by 3 bases, with 13 bases between.

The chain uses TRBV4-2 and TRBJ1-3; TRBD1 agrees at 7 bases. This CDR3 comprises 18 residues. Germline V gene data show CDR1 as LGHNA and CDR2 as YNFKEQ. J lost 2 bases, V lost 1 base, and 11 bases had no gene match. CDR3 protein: CASSQVMGAGGTGNTIYF. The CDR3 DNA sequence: TGTGCCAGCAGCCAAGTCATGGGGGCAGGGGGTACTGGAAACACCATATATTTT.

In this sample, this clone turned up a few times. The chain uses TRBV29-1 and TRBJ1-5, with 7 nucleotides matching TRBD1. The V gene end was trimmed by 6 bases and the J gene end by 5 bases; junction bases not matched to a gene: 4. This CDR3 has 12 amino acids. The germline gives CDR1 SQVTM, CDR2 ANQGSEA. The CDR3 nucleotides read TGCAGCGTCGGTGACAGGGATCAGCCCCAGCATTTT. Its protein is CSVGDRDQPQHF.

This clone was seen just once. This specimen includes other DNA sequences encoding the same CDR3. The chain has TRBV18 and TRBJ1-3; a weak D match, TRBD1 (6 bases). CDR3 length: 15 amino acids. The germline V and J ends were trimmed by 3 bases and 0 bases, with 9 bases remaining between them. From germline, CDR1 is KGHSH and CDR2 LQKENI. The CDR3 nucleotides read TGTGCCAGCTCACCGCAGACAGGCTCTGGAAACACCATATATTTT. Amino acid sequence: CASSPQTGSGNTIYF.

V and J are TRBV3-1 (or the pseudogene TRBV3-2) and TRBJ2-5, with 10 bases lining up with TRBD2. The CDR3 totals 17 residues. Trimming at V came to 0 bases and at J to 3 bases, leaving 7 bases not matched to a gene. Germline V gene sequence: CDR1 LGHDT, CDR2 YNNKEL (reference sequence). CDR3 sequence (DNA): TGTGCCAGCAGCCAAGATGAGCGGGAGGGCGAAAAAGAGACCCAGTACTTC. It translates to CASSQDEREGEKETQYF.

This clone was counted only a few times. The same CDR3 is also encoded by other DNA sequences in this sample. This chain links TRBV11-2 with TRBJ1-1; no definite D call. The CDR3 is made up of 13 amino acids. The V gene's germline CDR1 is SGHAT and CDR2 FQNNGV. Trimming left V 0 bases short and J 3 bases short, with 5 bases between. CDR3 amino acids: CASSLDRDTEAFF. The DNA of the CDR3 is TGTGCCAGCAGCTTAGATCGTGACACTGAAGCTTTCTTT.

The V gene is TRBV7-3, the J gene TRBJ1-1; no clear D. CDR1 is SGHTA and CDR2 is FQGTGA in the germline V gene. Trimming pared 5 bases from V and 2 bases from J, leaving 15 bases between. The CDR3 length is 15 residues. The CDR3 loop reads CASSRNPGTNTEAFF. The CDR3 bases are TGTGCCAGCAGCCGAAACCCCGGTACCAACACTGAAGCTTTCTTT. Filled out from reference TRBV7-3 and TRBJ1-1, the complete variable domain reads GAGVSQTPSNKVTEKGKYVELRCDPISGHTALYWYRQSLGQGPEFLIYFQGTGAADDSGLPNDRFFAVRPEGSVSTLKIQRTERGDSAVYLCASSRNPGTNTEAFFGQGTRLTVV.

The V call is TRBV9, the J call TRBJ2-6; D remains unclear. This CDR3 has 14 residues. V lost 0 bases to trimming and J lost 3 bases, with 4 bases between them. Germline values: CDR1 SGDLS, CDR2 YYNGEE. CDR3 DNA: TGTGCCAGCAGCGTAGCTCTTGGGGCCAACGTCCTGACTTTC. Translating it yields CASSVALGANVLTF.

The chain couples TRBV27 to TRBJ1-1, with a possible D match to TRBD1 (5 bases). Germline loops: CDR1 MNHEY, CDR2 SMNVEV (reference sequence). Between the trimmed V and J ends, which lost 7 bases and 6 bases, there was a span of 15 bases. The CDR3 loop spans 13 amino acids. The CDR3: CASIQDRGSEAFF. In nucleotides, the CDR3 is TGTGCCAGCATCCAGGATAGGGGCTCTGAAGCTTTCTTT.

The CDR3 is CASSYGLYEQYF. The CDR3 bases are TGTGCCAGCAGTTACGGGCTCTACGAGCAGTACTTC. The chain joins TRBV6-2 or TRBV6-3 to TRBJ2-7; D is uncertain. The CDR3 runs to 12 residues. Germline V gives CDR1 MNHEY, CDR2 SVGEGT. With 2 bases removed from V and 3 bases from J, the gap between germline ends came to 5 bases.